This entry is about one T cell receptor (beta chain). Its target is unknown. V was pared by 2 bases and J by 8 bases, with 7 bases of the junction left unmatched. The CDR3 totals 17 residues. Germline loops: CDR1 LGHNA, CDR2 YNFKEQ. Using a J-beta primer mix together with a sample-barcoded 5' primer, a second PCR was run for about 6 to 11 cycles. Each cDNA was tagged by a template-switch adaptor containing 12 random nucleotides. Samples each returned at least 2.5 million CDR3-containing paired-end reads. Each CDR3 protein gets one entry after TCRdb re-called the 5' RACE reads with MiXCR. Here the sample spans about 1.8 million distinct CDR3 sequences, less than 50% being singletons. The data derive from a study of blood T cells in healthy people across ages. General observations from the study: Since the PBMCs were unsorted, naive and antigen-experienced cells could not be conclusively compared.

This TCR was sampled from a woman in her 40s in good health. The chain recombines TRBV4-2 with TRBJ2-4; TRBD2 aligns across 15 bases. Sequencing used blood. CDR3 coding DNA: TGTGCCAGCAGCCAATCAGGGACTAGCGGGGGGAGGGACATTCAGTACTTC. Translation: CASSQSGTSGGRDIQYF.